Each of the 5 T cell receptor beta chains below was sequenced from the same sample in a study of blood T cell repertoires in COVID-19. Sequencing used immunoSEQ multiplex PCR; TCRdb keeps in-frame clones, though not all of them. The profile covers about 100,000 clones, with roughly 88% appearing a single time and about 5% taken by the ten largest. Sequencing was performed on peripheral blood. The receptors originated from a human donor in a cohort sampled during active COVID-19.

The chain carries TRBV28 and TRBJ1-4; D uncertain. Trimming left V 4 bases short and J 0 bases short, with 9 bases between. CDR1 and CDR2 from the germline V gene are MDHEN and SYDVKM. This CDR3 is 15 amino acids long. The DNA for the CDR3 is TGTGCCAGCAGTTCCGCCGGGGCAACTAATGAAAAACTGTTTTTT. Amino acids: CASSSAGATNEKLFF.

This chain joins TRBV5-4 and TRBJ2-7; perhaps TRBD2 as D (7 bases). Germline CDR1 is SGHNT and CDR2 is YYREEE (reference sequence). The CDR3 has 14 amino acids. V was clipped by 2 bases and J by 6 bases, with 15 bases between them. For the CDR3, the DNA is TGTGCCAGCAGCTTAGGGGGGGGGCGTGGCGAGCAGTACTTC. It translates to CASSLGGGRGEQYF.

The chain is built from TRBV28 and TRBJ1-2; D not resolved. V was trimmed by 6 bases and J by 7 bases, leaving 15 bases between them. The CDR3 totals 13 residues. Germline assignment: CDR1 MDHEN and CDR2 SYDVKM. The DNA of the CDR3 is TGTGCCAGCAGGAGGGAGCGAGGGCGTGGCTACACCTTC. It specifies CASRRERGRGYTF.

The chain carries TRBV5-6 and TRBJ2-7; 7 bases match TRBD2. Germline V gene lookup returns CDR1 SGHDT and CDR2 YYEEEE. The CDR3 has 16 amino acids. Germline trimming cut 1 base from V and 2 bases from J; bases unmatched to any gene: 9. This CDR3 reads CASSLIRLAVTYEQYF. DNA of the CDR3: TGTGCCAGCAGCTTGATCCGACTAGCCGTCACCTACGAGCAGTACTTC.

The V call is TRBV28, the J call TRBJ1-1; 7 bases agree with TRBD1. The germline gives CDR1 MDHEN, CDR2 SYDVKM. The CDR3 contains 16 residues. After removal of 3 bases from V and 1 base from J, the junction contained 8 bases not matched to a gene. The CDR3 reads CASSFSGGSWNTEAFF. The CDR3 DNA reads TGTGCCAGCAGTTTCTCAGGGGGTAGTTGGAACACTGAAGCTTTCTTT. The full variable domain, completed using reference TRBV28 and TRBJ1-1, is DVKVTQSSRYLVKRTGEKVFLECVQDMDHENMFWYRQDPGLGLRLIYFSYDVKMKEKGDIPEGYSVSREKKERFSLILESASTNQTSMYLCASSFSGGSWNTEAFFGQGTRLTVV.